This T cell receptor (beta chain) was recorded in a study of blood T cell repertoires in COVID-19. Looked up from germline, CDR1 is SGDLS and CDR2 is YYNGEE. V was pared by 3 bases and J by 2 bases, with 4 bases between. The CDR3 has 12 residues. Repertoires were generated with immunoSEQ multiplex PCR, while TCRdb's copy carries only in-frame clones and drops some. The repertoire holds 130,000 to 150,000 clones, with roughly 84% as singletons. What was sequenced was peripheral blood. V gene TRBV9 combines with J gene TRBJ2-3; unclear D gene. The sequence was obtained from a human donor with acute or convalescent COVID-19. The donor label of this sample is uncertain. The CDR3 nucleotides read TGTGCCAGCAGCGCCTACACAGATACGCAGTATTTT. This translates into CASSAYTDTQYF.